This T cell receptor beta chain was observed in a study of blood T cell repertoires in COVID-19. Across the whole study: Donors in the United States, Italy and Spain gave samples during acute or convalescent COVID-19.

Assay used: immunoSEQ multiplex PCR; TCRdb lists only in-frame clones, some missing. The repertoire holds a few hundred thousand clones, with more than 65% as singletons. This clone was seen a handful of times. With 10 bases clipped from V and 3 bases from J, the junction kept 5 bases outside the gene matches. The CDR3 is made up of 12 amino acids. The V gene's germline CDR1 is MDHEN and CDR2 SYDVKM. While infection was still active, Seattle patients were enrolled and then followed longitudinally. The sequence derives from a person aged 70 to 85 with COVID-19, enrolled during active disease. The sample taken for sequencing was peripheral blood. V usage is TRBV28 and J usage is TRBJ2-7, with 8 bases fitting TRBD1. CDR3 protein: CANPGQGYEQYF. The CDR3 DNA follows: TGTGCCAACCCTGGACAGGGCTACGAGCAGTACTTC.